This TCR beta chain stems from a study of cytomegalovirus exposure and HLA in healthy donors (dated by TCRdb to 2016 to 2017). Background on the whole study: The approximately 710 repertoires of the first cohort and the roughly 110 validation repertoires were produced on the same platform, according to a later analysis. The study aimed to test whether cataloging public T cell receptors could reveal signatures of past pathogen exposure. Besides the first cohort of 550 to 750 subjects, a separate validation cohort made up of 120 different subjects was used. The study combined high-throughput TCR immunosequencing, statistical association of individual TCRs with disease status, and machine learning to predict cytomegalovirus infection status.

The CDR3 runs 13 residues from the cysteine to the phenylalanine. Only CDR3 DNA is held: 39 bases, read in frame from base 1. The germline V gene (reference sequence) provides CDR1 SEHNR and CDR2 FQNEAQ. Relative to germline, V is 4 bases shorter and J is 9 bases shorter, with 12 bases between their ends. The donors were included in the validation cohort of 90 to 150 subjects, a group kept apart from the approximately 700-subject first cohort. Library construction relied on the immunoSEQ multiplex PCR assay. In the paper's pipeline: A statistical classification framework was developed to diagnose cytomegalovirus status using the catalog of TCR beta chain sequences. TCRdb obtained this table from immuneACCESS and retained in-frame rearrangements with V and J assigned. These tables miss some clones; where compared with another copy, unresolved V genes account for less than half of the shortfall, and the remainder is unexplained. The DNA was the basis for D and trimming; V, J and clone size are from that table. The sample profile shows 200,000 to 300,000 clones; roughly 86% of them were found once. About 1.2% of the sample is taken by the ten largest.

Beyond this particular receptor, the publication reports: The authors suggested that the approach could potentially be extended to other disease states and immunological phenotypes. In vitro tests confirmed that a few of the cytomegalovirus-associated TCR beta chains recognize cytomegalovirus antigens. Subsequent analysis determined that TCRs grouped into clusters in the first cohort also showed a tendency toward co-occurrence across the 120 validation repertoires, and approximately 94% of cluster scores exceeded 0. The classifier was reported to diagnose cytomegalovirus status with high specificity and sensitivity in both the original cohort and the validation cohort. The study gave a list of under 200 TCR beta chains associated with cytomegalovirus. While some public TCRs were present in many individuals, most TCR sequences turned up only very rarely across donors. The validation cohort had no HLA typing available for a later analysis, so co-occurrence within that cohort was assessed over all 110 or so repertoires.

Concerning this clone itself: It has no known antigen specificity. Base qualities are missing; no much larger clone stands one base away.

The clonotype was recovered from a woman aged 25 to 39 in good health and CMV-seropositive. The chain employs TRBV7-9 and TRBJ2-2; the D region possibly corresponds to TRBD2 (5 bases align). Sequencing used PBMCs. The DNA reads as follows: TGTGCCAGCAGCTGGACTTCCTATAGGGAGCTGTTTTTT. It codes for CASSWTSYRELFF.